One sample yielded the 20 T cell receptor beta chains listed below, sequenced in a study of T cells after yellow fever vaccination. MiXCR was run by TCRdb on the 5' RACE reads, yielding one entry per CDR3 protein. In the table there are hundreds of thousands of distinct CDR3 sequences, about a sixth of which are singletons. This specimen consisted of PBMCs, obtained 4 to 6 days after the first yellow fever vaccination. The receptor source for this set is a man in his late teens or twenties who received the YFV17D yellow fever vaccine.

This clonotype has at least ten counts. This sequence joins TRBV5-1 and TRBJ2-7, with D unresolved. The germline V gene encodes CDR1 SGHRS and CDR2 YFSETQ. This CDR3 comprises 11 residues. The CDR3 protein is CVLGQDYEQYV. The CDR3 region has the DNA TGCGTCTTGGGCCAGGACTACGAGCAGTACGTC.

This clonotype has only a few counts. This sequence joins TRBV11-1 and TRBJ2-5; TRBD2 matches 9 bases. Trimming removed 5 bases from V and 1 base from J; junction bases left unmatched: 14. This CDR3 is built from 18 residues. CDR1 and CDR2 (germline): SGHAT, FQDESV (reference sequence). The chain's CDR3 is CASSPSSAGGLVQETQYF. The CDR3 DNA follows: TGTGCCAGCAGCCCCTCGTCAGCGGGGGGCCTTGTCCAAGAGACCCAGTACTTC.

This clonotype was found a few times. The chain uses TRBV27 and TRBJ1-2; 10 nucleotides match TRBD1. The CDR3 spans 15 residues. The germline V gene has CDR1 MNHEY and CDR2 SMNVEV (reference sequence). J was trimmed by 5 bases and V by 0 bases; bases with no gene match: 3. The DNA for the CDR3 is TGTGCCAGCAGTTTATCGACAGGGGGCGGATATGGCTACACCTTC. It codes for CASSLSTGGGYGYTF.

V gene TRBV19 combines with J gene TRBJ2-4; D possibly corresponds to TRBD2 (6 bases). The CDR3 has 17 amino acids. Between the trimmed V and J ends, which lost 5 bases and 0 bases, there was a span of 17 bases. Germline CDR1 reads LNHDA; CDR2 reads SQIVND (reference sequence). The CDR3 spells CASSAGTYLLAKNIQYF. CDR3 DNA: TGTGCCAGTAGTGCCGGGACTTATCTTCTAGCCAAAAACATTCAGTACTTC.

This chain connects TRBV11-2 to TRBJ2-3; 8 bases map to TRBD1. V was pared by 3 bases and J by 0 bases, with 2 bases of the junction left unmatched. The CDR3 loop spans 15 amino acids. The germline V gene encodes CDR1 SGHAT and CDR2 FQNNGV. The CDR3 DNA is TGTGCCAGCAGCTTGACAGGGGATAGCACAGATACGCAGTATTTT. It specifies CASSLTGDSTDTQYF.

This clonotype was seen only a few times. The J gene is TRBJ2-1, the V gene TRBV27; perhaps TRBD1 as D (6 bases). The CDR3 is 14 amino acids. Germline CDR1 MNHEY, CDR2 SMNVEV (reference sequence). The ends were cut back, 6 bases at V and 3 bases at J, with 12 bases in the middle. CDR3 in DNA: TGTGCCAGCAGCGTTACAGGGAACTACAATGAGCAGTTCTTC. This gives the protein CASSVTGNYNEQFF.

The chain links TRBV7-2 to TRBJ1-6, with D possibly TRBD1 on 6 matching bases. Germline assignment: CDR1 SGHTA and CDR2 FQGNSA. The length of the CDR3 is 14 residues. V was cut by 7 bases and J by 9 bases, with 16 bases left in between. CDR3 region: CASTVQGLGSPLHF. As DNA, the CDR3 is TGTGCCAGCACCGTACAGGGATTGGGTTCACCCCTCCACTTT. Together with reference TRBV7-2 and TRBJ1-6, the CDR3 gives the full variable domain: GAGVSQSPSNKVTEKGKDVELRCDPISGHTALYWYRQSLGQGLEFLIYFQGNSAPDKSGLPSDRFSAERTGGSVSTLTIQRTQQEDSAVYLCASTVQGLGSPLHFGNGTRLTVT.

In DNA, the CDR3 is TGTGCCAGCAGCTCCGACCTGACTAGCACAGATACGCAGTATTTT. Its translation is CASSSDLTSTDTQYF. The rearrangement links TRBV7-2 to TRBJ2-3; D uncertain. Germline V gene sequence: CDR1 SGHTA, CDR2 FQGNSA. Trimming took off 4 bases at V and 0 bases at J, with 11 bases between the two ends. The CDR3 is 15 residues long.

This clonotype was observed a handful of times. The genes are TRBV12-3 or TRBV12-4 and TRBJ2-7; 7 nucleotides match TRBD1. Trimming took 2 bases from V and 4 from J; bases not matched to a gene: 5. The CDR3 has 14 amino acids. Here the CDR3 reads CASSLLGGEYEQYF. DNA for the CDR3: TGTGCCAGCAGTTTATTAGGGGGCGAATACGAGCAGTACTTC.

The rearrangement links TRBV20-1 to TRBJ2-2; TRBD1 matches 8 bases. The germline V gene has CDR1 DFQATT and CDR2 SNEGSKA (reference sequence). There are 16 residues in the CDR3. After removal of 2 bases from V and 0 bases from J, the junction contained 5 bases not matched to a gene. The CDR3 here is CSARPGQGANTGELFF. Written as DNA, the CDR3 is TGCAGTGCTAGACCAGGACAGGGAGCGAACACCGGGGAGCTGTTTTTT.

In its sample, this clonotype was seen a few times. The gene calls are TRBV2 and TRBJ2-1, with TRBD2 identical over 13 bases. CDR3 size: 16 residues. The germline CDR1 and CDR2 sequences are SNHLY and FYNNEI. V dropped 11 bases and J dropped 2; count of bases not matched to a gene: 9. The CDR3 here is CAGARGTSGAYNEQFF. CDR3 DNA: TGTGCCGGGGCGAGGGGGACTAGCGGGGCCTACAATGAGCAGTTCTTC.

This clonotype appeared once. The V call is TRBV5-5, the J call TRBJ2-5; 7 bases match TRBD2. The junction had 9 bases not matched to a gene; V was cut back by 4 bases and J by 0 bases. The germline gives CDR1 SGHKS, CDR2 YYEKEE (reference sequence). CDR3 length: 16 residues. Here the CDR3 reads CASSRVQRGYQETQYF. CDR3 DNA sequence: TGTGCCAGCAGCCGGGTTCAGCGGGGCTACCAAGAGACCCAGTACTTC.

This clonotype was counted once. The chain couples TRBV7-6 to TRBJ2-1; 8 bases align to TRBD2. With 5 bases clipped from V and 8 bases from J, the junction kept 5 bases outside the gene matches. The V gene's germline CDR1 is SGHVS and CDR2 FNYEAQ. This CDR3 has 13 residues. CDR3 nucleotide sequence: TGTGCCAGCAGCCTAGGACTAGCTCATGAGCAGTTCTTC. Translated: CASSLGLAHEQFF.

The V gene is TRBV11-2, the J gene TRBJ2-6; TRBD2 might be the D (5 bases). Between the trimmed V and J ends, which lost 6 bases and 2 bases, there was a span of 23 bases. CDR1 and CDR2 (germline): SGHAT, FQNNGV. The CDR3 length is 19 residues. CDR3 nucleotide sequence: TGTGCCAGCAGGGAACCCGGGGTGAGGTCGATTACTGGGGCCAACGTCCTGACTTTC. Amino acids: CASREPGVRSITGANVLTF.

This chain joins TRBV19 and TRBJ2-1, with 12 nucleotides matching TRBD2. Germline trimming cut 10 bases from V and 3 bases from J; bases unmatched to any gene: 7. Germline V gene lookup returns CDR1 LNHDA and CDR2 SQIVND (reference sequence). CDR3 length: 15 residues. CDR3: CATASGGALYNEQFF. The CDR3 nucleotides are TGTGCCACCGCTAGCGGGGGGGCCCTCTACAATGAGCAGTTCTTC.

This clonotype was detected a few times. The gene calls are TRBV5-5 and TRBJ1-1, with D unclear. Germline V CDR1 and CDR2: SGHKS, YYEKEE (reference sequence). Trimming shortened V by 6 bases and J by 4 bases, and 16 bases separated the two germline ends. The CDR3 has 14 amino acids. The DNA of the CDR3 is TGTGCCAGCACCCCACAATCCGCAGGCACTGAAGCTTTCTTT. It codes for CASTPQSAGTEAFF.

This clonotype was counted ten times or more. The V and J genes are TRBV2 and TRBJ1-2; D unclear. Germline CDR1 reads SNHLY; CDR2 reads FYNNEI. Trimming pared 8 bases from V and 2 bases from J, leaving 18 bases between. The CDR3 covers 15 residues. CDR3 bases: TGTGCCAGCCGTCTAGAACCCAATATGAACTATGGCTACACCTTC. Its protein product is CASRLEPNMNYGYTF.

The V call is TRBV28, the J call TRBJ2-1; 9 bases are shared with TRBD2. V gave up 5 bases and J gave up 10 bases; unmatched junction bases: 12. The CDR3 contains 15 residues. The germline V gene has CDR1 MDHEN and CDR2 SYDVKM. In nucleotides, the CDR3 is TGTGCCAGCAGTCCACTTGGCGGGGGGGCCCGCGAGCAGTTCTTC. It specifies CASSPLGGGAREQFF.

Ten or more counts support this clonotype. The chain combines TRBV3-1 with TRBJ1-2; D ambiguous. Germline V gives CDR1 LGHDT, CDR2 YNNKEL (reference sequence). This CDR3 contains 13 residues. V was pared by 5 bases and J by 8 bases, with 15 bases between. CDR3 amino acids: CASSYTAFEGYTF. Written as DNA, the CDR3 is TGTGCCAGCAGCTACACGGCGTTTGAGGGCTACACCTTC.

This clonotype came up many times. The rearrangement joins TRBV20-1 to TRBJ1-3; unclear D gene. The CDR3 is made up of 13 amino acids. The V end lost 0 bases, the J end lost 0 bases, and 3 bases lay between the germline ends. Germline CDR1 is DFQATT and CDR2 is SNEGSKA (reference sequence). The CDR3 spells CSAREGSGNTIYF. The CDR3 bases are TGCAGTGCTAGAGAGGGCTCTGGAAACACCATATATTTT.